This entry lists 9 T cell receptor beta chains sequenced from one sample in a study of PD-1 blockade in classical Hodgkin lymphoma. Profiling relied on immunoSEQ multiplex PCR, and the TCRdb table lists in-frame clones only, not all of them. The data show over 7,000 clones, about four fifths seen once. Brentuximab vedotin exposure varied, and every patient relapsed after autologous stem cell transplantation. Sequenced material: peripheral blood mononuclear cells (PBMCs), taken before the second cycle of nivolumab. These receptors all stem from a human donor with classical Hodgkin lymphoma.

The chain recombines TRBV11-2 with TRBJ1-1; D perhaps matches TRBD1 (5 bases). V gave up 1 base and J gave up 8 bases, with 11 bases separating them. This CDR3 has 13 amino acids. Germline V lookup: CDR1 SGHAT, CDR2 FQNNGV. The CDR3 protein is CASSLGQGSEAFF. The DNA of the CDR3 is TGTGCCAGCAGCTTAGGCCAGGGCAGCGAAGCTTTCTTT.

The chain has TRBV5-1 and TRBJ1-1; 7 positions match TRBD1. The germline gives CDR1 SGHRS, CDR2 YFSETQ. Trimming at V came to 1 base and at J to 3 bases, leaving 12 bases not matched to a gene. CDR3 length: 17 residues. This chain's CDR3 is CASSLSPDTGVYTEAFF. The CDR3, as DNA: TGCGCCAGCAGCTTGTCCCCCGATACAGGGGTATACACTGAAGCTTTCTTT. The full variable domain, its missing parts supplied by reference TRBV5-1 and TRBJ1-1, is KAGVTQTPRYLIKTRGQQVTLSCSPISGHRSVSWYQQTPGQGLQFLFEYFSETQRNKGNFPGRFSGRQFSNSRSEMNVSTLELGDSALYLCASSLSPDTGVYTEAFFGQGTRLTVV.

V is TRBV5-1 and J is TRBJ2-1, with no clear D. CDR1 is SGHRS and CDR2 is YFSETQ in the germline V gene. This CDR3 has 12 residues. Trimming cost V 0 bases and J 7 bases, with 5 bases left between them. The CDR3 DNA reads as TGCGCCAGCAGCTTGGACTGGAATGAGCAGTTCTTC. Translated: CASSLDWNEQFF.

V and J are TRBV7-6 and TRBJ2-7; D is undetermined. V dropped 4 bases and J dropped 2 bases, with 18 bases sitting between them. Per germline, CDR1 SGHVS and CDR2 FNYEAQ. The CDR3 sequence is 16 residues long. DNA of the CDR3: TGTGCCAGCAGCTCGCTCATTTCAGCTACAGCCTACGAGCAGTACTTC. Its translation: CASSSLISATAYEQYF.

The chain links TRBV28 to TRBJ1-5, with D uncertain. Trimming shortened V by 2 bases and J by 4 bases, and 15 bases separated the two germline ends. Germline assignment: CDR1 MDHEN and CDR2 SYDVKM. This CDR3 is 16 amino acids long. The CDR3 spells CASSLKWTASNQPQHF. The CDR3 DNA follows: TGTGCCAGCAGTTTAAAATGGACGGCATCAAATCAGCCCCAGCATTTT.

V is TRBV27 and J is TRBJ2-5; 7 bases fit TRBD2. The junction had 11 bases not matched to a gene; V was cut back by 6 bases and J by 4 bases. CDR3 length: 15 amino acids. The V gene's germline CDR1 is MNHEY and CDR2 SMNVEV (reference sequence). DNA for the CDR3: TGTGCCAGCAGAGGGGAGGGCCATCCGTTAGAGACCCAGTACTTC. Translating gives CASRGEGHPLETQYF.

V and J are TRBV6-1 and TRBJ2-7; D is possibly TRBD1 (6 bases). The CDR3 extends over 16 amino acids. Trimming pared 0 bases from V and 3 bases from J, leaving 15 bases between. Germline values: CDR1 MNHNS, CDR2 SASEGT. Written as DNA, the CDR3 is TGTGCCAGCAGTGAAGCCGGGACATCGAACCTCTACGAGCAGTACTTC. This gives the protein CASSEAGTSNLYEQYF.

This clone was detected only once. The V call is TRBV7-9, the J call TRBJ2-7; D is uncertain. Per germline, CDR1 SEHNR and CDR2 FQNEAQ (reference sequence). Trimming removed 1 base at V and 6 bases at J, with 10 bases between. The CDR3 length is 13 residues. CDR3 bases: TGTGCCAGCAGCTTAGTACCTAGTCTCGAGCAGTACTTC. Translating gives CASSLVPSLEQYF.

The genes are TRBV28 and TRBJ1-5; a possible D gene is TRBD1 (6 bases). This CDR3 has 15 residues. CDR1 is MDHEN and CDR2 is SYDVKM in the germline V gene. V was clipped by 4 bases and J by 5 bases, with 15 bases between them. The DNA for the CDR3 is TGTGCCAGCAGTTCCGGGACATTGACCTATCAGCCCCAGCATTTT. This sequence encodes CASSSGTLTYQPQHF.